The subject of this entry is one T cell receptor (beta chain). The data belong to a study of blood T cell repertoires in COVID-19. Study details: The study drew acute and convalescent COVID-19 samples from the United States, Italy and Spain. PBMCs, B-cell-depleted T cells, or T cells were the source of the cDNA or gDNA that made up the material.

Original methodology: Amplification of reference gene primers provided the estimated nucleated cell counts. Here immunoSEQ multiplex PCR was the method, and the copy in TCRdb shows in-frame clones only, minus some. From that table come the V and J calls and clone size; the DNA was used to work out D and trimming. This table has around 160,000 clones, approximately 85% appearing once. The CDR3 totals 15 residues. From germline, CDR1 is WNHNN and CDR2 SYGVQD (reference sequence). V was clipped by 6 bases and J by 0 bases; unmatched bases: 5. Sequencing input: peripheral blood. The clonotype comes from a man aged 60 to 69 with active or convalescent COVID-19. The chain is built from TRBV10-1 and TRBJ2-1, with 7 bases that match TRBD2. CDR3: CASRASGTSYNEQFF. The CDR3 nucleotides are TGCGCCAGCAGAGCTAGCGGTACCTCCTACAATGAGCAGTTCTTC.